The 17 T cell receptor beta chains below come from one sample, sequenced in a study of CXCR3-negative and CXCR3-positive naive CD8 T cells. UMI-labeled 5' RACE yielded the TRB cDNA libraries. TCRdb re-analyzed the 5' RACE reads; it lists each CDR3 protein once, without DNA. The sample includes about 130,000 distinct CDR3 sequences. The sequenced sample consisted of naive CXCR3- CD8+ T cells from blood. Subset defined: CD45RO-CCR7+CD27+CD95- naive CD8+ T cells lacking CXCR3 (TNR3-). These TCRs come from a human donor in good health. Some clones in this sample may be carry-over from other donors' samples.

J is TRBJ2-1 and V is TRBV4-2. Germline V CDR1 and CDR2: LGHNA, YNFKEQ. The CDR3 contains 15 residues. CDR3 region: CASSPEEPSYNEQFF.

V usage is TRBV4-1 and J usage is TRBJ2-3; TCRdb returns TRBD2, unconfirmable since there is no DNA. This CDR3 comprises 17 residues. In germline, CDR1 is MGHRA, CDR2 YSYEKL. The CDR3 sequence is CASSQVLAGGNTDTQYF.

J is TRBJ2-5 and V is TRBV6-5; TCRdb names TRBD2, which stays unverified in the absence of DNA. CDR1 and CDR2 (germline): MNHEY, SVGAGI. This CDR3 has 14 residues. The CDR3 sequence: CASRNQGREETQYF.

This chain uses TRBV5-4 with TRBJ2-7. This CDR3 has 14 amino acids. In germline, CDR1 is SGHNT, CDR2 YYREEE (reference sequence). CDR3 protein: CASSSILSTGEQYF.

This chain's CDR3 is CASSLQRTYSNQPQHF. The V call is TRBV5-6, the J call TRBJ1-5; TCRdb's D gene call, TRBD1, goes unchecked for lack of DNA. The germline V gene has CDR1 SGHDT and CDR2 YYEEEE. CDR3 size: 16 residues.

This chain uses TRBV12-3 or TRBV12-4 with TRBJ1-5; TCRdb reports TRBD1, a call that lacks DNA to check it against. This CDR3 has 14 amino acids. Here the CDR3 reads CASSLQGSNQPQHF.

The genes are TRBV29-1 and TRBJ2-2; the TCRdb D gene call, TRBD1, has no DNA to confirm it. The CDR3 totals 15 residues. Per germline, CDR1 SQVTM and CDR2 ANQGSEA. The chain's CDR3 is CSVVEVPGITGELFF.

CDR3: CASRPHSSSGELFF. The chain couples TRBV28 to TRBJ2-2. Looked up from germline, CDR1 is MDHEN and CDR2 is SYDVKM. The CDR3 runs to 14 residues. The full variable domain, rest sourced from reference TRBV28 and TRBJ2-2, is DVKVTQSSRYLVKRTGEKVFLECVQDMDHENMFWYRQDPGLGLRLIYFSYDVKMKEKGDIPEGYSVSREKKERFSLILESASTNQTSMYLCASRPHSSSGELFFGEGSRLTVL.

V is TRBV29-1 and J is TRBJ2-6. The germline gives CDR1 SQVTM, CDR2 ANQGSEA. This CDR3 is 14 amino acids long. The CDR3: CSVGMGFGANVLTF.

J is TRBJ2-1 and V is TRBV7-9; without DNA, the TCRdb call of TRBD2 cannot be checked. The CDR3 consists of 15 residues. CDR1 is SEHNR and CDR2 is FQNEAQ in the germline V gene (reference sequence). The CDR3 sequence: CASSPGTTQGDEQFF.

This rearrangement joins TRBV9 to TRBJ2-3; TCRdb selects TRBD2, and the lack of DNA leaves this call unchecked. The germline CDR1 and CDR2 sequences are SGDLS and YYNGEE. The CDR3 is made up of 19 amino acids. CDR3 amino acids: CASSPPVLGLAGSTDTQYF.

The V call is TRBV28, the J call TRBJ2-5; TCRdb indicates TRBD1, and absent DNA this call remains unverified. This CDR3 region has 16 residues. Germline CDR1 MDHEN, CDR2 SYDVKM. CDR3 loop: CASRPSPRLLEETQYF.

The J gene is TRBJ2-7, the V gene TRBV19; TCRdb proposes TRBD1, but this gene call is untestable without DNA. This CDR3 has 17 amino acids. Per the germline V gene, CDR1 is LNHDA and CDR2 is SQIVND (reference sequence). CDR3 in amino acids: CASSMGPRWTGAYEQYF.

The V and J genes are TRBV7-9 and TRBJ1-1; TCRdb reports TRBD1, a call that lacks DNA to check it against. Germline V gene lookup returns CDR1 SEHNR and CDR2 FQNEAQ (reference sequence). The CDR3 spans 13 residues. The CDR3 sequence: CASSSEGVPEAFF. The variable domain in full, completed from reference TRBV7-9 and TRBJ1-1, reads DTGVSQNPRHKITKRGQNVTFRCDPISEHNRLYWYRQTLGQGPEFLTYFQNEAQLEKSRLLSDRFSAERPKGSFSTLEIQRTEQGDSAMYLCASSSEGVPEAFFGQGTRLTVV.

J is TRBJ2-1 and V is TRBV20-1. Germline V gene sequence: CDR1 DFQATT, CDR2 SNEGSKA (reference sequence). CDR3 length equals 15 residues. CDR3 sequence: CSASNSYNSYNEQFF.

The rearrangement links TRBV12-3 or TRBV12-4 to TRBJ2-1; TCRdb indicates TRBD2, and absent DNA this call remains unverified. CDR3 size: 15 residues. Here the CDR3 reads CASSLLLANIDEQFF.

The chain recombines TRBV27 with TRBJ2-7; TCRdb's assignment of TRBD1 cannot be checked, as there is no DNA. CDR1 MNHEY and CDR2 SMNVEV come from the germline V gene (reference sequence). This CDR3 spans 13 amino acids. The chain's CDR3 is CASGETGAYEQYF.